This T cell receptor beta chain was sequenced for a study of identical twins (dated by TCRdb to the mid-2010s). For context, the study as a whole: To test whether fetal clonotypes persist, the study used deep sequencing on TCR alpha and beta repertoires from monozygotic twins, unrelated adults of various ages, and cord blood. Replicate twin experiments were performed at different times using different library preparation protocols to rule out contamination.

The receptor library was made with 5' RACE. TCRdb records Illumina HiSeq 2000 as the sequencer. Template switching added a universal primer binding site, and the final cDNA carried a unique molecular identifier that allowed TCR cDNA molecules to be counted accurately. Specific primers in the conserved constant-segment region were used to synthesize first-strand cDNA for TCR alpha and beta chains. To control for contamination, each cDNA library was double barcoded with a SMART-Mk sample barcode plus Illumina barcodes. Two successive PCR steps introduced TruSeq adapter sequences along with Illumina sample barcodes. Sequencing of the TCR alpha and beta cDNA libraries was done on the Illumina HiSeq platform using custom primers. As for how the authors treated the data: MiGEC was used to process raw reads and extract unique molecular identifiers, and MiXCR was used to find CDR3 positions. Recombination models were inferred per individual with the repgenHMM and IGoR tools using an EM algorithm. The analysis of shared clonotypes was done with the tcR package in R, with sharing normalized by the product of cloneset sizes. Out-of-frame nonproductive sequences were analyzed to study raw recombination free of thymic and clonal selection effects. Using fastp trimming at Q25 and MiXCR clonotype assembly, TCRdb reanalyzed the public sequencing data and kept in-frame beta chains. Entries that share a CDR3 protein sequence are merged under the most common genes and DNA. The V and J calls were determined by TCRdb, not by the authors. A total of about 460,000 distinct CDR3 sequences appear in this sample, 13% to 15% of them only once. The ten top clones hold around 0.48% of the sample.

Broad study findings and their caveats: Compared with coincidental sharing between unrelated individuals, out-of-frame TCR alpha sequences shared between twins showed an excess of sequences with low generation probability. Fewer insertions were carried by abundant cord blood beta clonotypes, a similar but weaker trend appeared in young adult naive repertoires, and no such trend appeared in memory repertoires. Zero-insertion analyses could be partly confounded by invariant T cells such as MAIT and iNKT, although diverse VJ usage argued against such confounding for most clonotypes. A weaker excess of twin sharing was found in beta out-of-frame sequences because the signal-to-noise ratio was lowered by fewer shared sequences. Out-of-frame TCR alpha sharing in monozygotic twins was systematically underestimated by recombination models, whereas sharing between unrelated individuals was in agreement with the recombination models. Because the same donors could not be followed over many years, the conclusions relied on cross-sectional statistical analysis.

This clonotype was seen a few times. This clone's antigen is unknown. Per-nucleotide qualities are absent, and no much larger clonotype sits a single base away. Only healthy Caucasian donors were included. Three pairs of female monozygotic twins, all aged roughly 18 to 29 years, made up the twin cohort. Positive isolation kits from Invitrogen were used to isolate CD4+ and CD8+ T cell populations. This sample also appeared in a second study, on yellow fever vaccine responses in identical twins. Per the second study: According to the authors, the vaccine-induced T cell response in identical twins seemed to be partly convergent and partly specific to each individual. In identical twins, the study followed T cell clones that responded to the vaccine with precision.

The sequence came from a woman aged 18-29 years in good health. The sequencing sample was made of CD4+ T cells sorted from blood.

The CDR3: CASSQDAYSTGSDGELFF. The bases are TGCGCCAGCAGCCAAGATGCTTACTCGACAGGGTCGGACGGGGAGCTGTTTTTT. This chain is built from TRBV4-3 and TRBJ2-2, with 7 bases in between that match TRBD1. Unmatched junction bases come to 14, with V trimmed by 0 bases and J by 7 bases. CDR3 length: 18 amino acids, cysteine to phenylalanine. Only CDR3 DNA remains: 54 bases, in frame from the first base. Per the germline V gene, LGHNA is the CDR1 and YSLEER is the CDR2.